This T cell receptor (beta chain) appears in the sequencing data of a study of OX40 agonist ivuxolimab in advanced cancers. Study summary: Patients with prior anti-PD-1, anti-PD-L1 or anti-CTLA-4 therapy were eligible; roughly 41% had some. Whole-study findings and limits: There were, on average, more expanded clones in CD8+ T cells than in CD4+.

This clone was detected once. What it binds is unknown. Clones were read by immunoSEQ multiplex PCR, and TCRdb kept only the in-frame ones, dropping some. The table records some 42,000 clones, 87% of them present only once. CDR3 length: 14 residues. Germline V CDR1 and CDR2: SNHLY, FYNNEI. Deletions cut 6 bases from V and 5 bases from J, with 16 bases between. This TCR came from an adult with an advanced solid tumor such as melanoma, head and neck, liver or kidney cancer. This specimen consisted of CD4+ or CD8+ T cells sorted from blood, obtained in a trial of the OX40 agonist ivuxolimab. The chain uses TRBV2 and TRBJ2-5; weak D call: TRBD2 (6 bases). The CDR3 region has the DNA TGTGCCAGCAGAGAGGGACTTCCAGGGGAGACCCAGTACTTC. This translates into CASREGLPGETQYF.